The next 18 T cell receptor beta chains were all read from a single sample in a study of blood T cell repertoires in COVID-19. Profiling relied on immunoSEQ multiplex PCR, and the TCRdb table lists in-frame clones only, not all of them. The sample has roughly 63,000 clones; about 90% are singletons. Sequenced material: peripheral blood. The receptors here all came from a human donor in a cohort sampled during active COVID-19.

The chain carries TRBV11-2 and TRBJ2-1, with a tentative D call TRBD2 (5 bases). The CDR3 consists of 19 residues. Trimming took 0 bases from V and 10 from J, leaving 28 bases between them. CDR1 is SGHAT, CDR2 FQNNGV, per germline. CDR3 coding DNA: TGTGCCAGCAGCTTAGACGGGGTGAGGGTGACGGCCCGTTCCAGCGAGCAGTTCTTC. Translating it yields CASSLDGVRVTARSSEQFF.

The rearrangement links TRBV6-5 to TRBJ1-1; TRBD1 matches 7 bases. CDR1 MNHEY and CDR2 SVGAGI come from the germline V gene. J was trimmed by 1 base and V by 7 bases; bases with no gene match: 6. The CDR3 spans 14 residues. CDR3 sequence: CASTWDSGNTEAFF. CDR3 DNA sequence: TGTGCCAGCACTTGGGACAGCGGGAACACTGAAGCTTTCTTT.

The genes are TRBV7-9 and TRBJ2-7, with 9 bases identical to TRBD2. After removal of 3 bases from V and 4 bases from J, the junction contained 10 bases not matched to a gene. The germline CDR1 and CDR2 sequences are SEHNR and FQNEAQ (reference sequence). This CDR3 contains 16 residues. CDR3 bases: TGTGCCAGCAGCTTCCATAGCGGGAGCCCCGGGTACGAGCAGTACTTC. Translation gives CASSFHSGSPGYEQYF.

The J gene is TRBJ2-5, the V gene TRBV6-1; the match to TRBD1 covers 9 bases. This CDR3 has 15 residues. Trimming removed 5 bases from V and 5 bases from J; junction bases left unmatched: 9. From germline, CDR1 is MNHNS and CDR2 SASEGT. Written as DNA, the CDR3 is TGTGCCAGCAGTTTGGCCGGGACAGGGATGGAGACCCAGTACTTC. It specifies CASSLAGTGMETQYF.

A remark on this clone: The germline gene is not matched at one end of the junction; a read error may be the cause. The genes are TRBV19 and TRBJ2-7; 11 nucleotides line up with TRBD2. The CDR3 extends over 15 amino acids. Per germline, CDR1 LNHDA and CDR2 SQIVND (reference sequence). The CDR3 is CASSTRLAGYHEQYF. The CDR3 coding sequence is TGTGCCAGCAGTACCCGACTAGCGGGATACCACGAGCAGTACTTC. Together with reference TRBV19 and TRBJ2-7, the CDR3 gives the full variable domain: DGGITQSPKYLFRKEGQNVTLSCEQNLNHDAMYWYRQDPGQGLRLIYYSQIVNDFQKGDIAEGYSVSREKKESFPLTVTSAQKNPTAFYLCASSTRLAGYHEQYFGPGTRLTVT.

The CDR3 protein is CASRRQGSYGYTF. The CDR3 DNA follows: TGTGCCAGCAGGCGACAGGGGTCCTATGGCTACACCTTC. This chain joins TRBV27 and TRBJ1-2, with TRBD1 identical over 8 bases. Per the germline V gene, CDR1 is MNHEY and CDR2 is SMNVEV (reference sequence). Trimming took 6 bases from V and 4 from J; bases not matched to a gene: 4. This CDR3 spans 13 amino acids.

The chain has TRBV10-1 and TRBJ2-5; D may be TRBD1 (5 bases). The CDR3 has 13 residues. The germline V and J ends were trimmed by 2 bases and 2 bases, with 6 bases remaining between them. Germline CDR1 and CDR2: WNHNN and SYGVQD (reference sequence). Here the CDR3 reads CASSERGQETQYF. CDR3 in DNA: TGCGCCAGCAGTGAGAGGGGTCAAGAGACCCAGTACTTC.

This rearrangement joins TRBV2 to TRBJ1-2, with D tentatively TRBD1 (6 bases). V was clipped by 0 bases and J by 8 bases, with 19 bases between them. CDR1 is SNHLY, CDR2 FYNNEI, per germline. The CDR3 is made up of 16 amino acids. The CDR3 sequence is CASSEALRDRRRGYTF. The CDR3 region has the DNA TGTGCCAGCAGTGAAGCGCTTCGTGACAGGCGACGGGGCTACACCTTC.

The J gene is TRBJ1-5, the V gene TRBV12-5; 9 positions match TRBD1. CDR3 size: 15 residues. Germline V lookup: CDR1 LGHNT, CDR2 FRNRAP. V lost 4 bases and J lost 2; bases outside the gene matches: 3. The CDR3 here is CASGSRTGGNQPQHF. CDR3 sequence (DNA): TGTGCTAGTGGTTCGAGGACAGGGGGCAATCAGCCCCAGCATTTT.

The chain recombines TRBV7-2 with TRBJ2-1; D is possibly TRBD2 (5 bases). Germline values: CDR1 SGHTA, CDR2 FQGNSA. There are 15 residues in the CDR3. Trimming removed 2 bases at V and 2 bases at J, with 10 bases between. DNA for the CDR3: TGTGCCAGCAGCTTAAGACTTAGCGCCTACAATGAGCAGTTCTTC. Translating gives CASSLRLSAYNEQFF. The full variable domain, in which reference TRBV7-2 and TRBJ2-1 provide the parts outside the CDR3, is GAGVSQSPSNKVTEKGKDVELRCDPISGHTALYWYRQSLGQGLEFLIYFQGNSAPDKSGLPSDRFSAERTGGSVSTLTIQRTQQEDSAVYLCASSLRLSAYNEQFFGPGTRLTVL.

This chain links TRBV19 with TRBJ2-1, with 7 bases identical to TRBD1. Germline V gives CDR1 LNHDA, CDR2 SQIVND (reference sequence). V lost 2 bases, J lost 4 bases, and 5 bases stayed unmatched. The CDR3 has 15 residues. The CDR3 region is CASSIRDSSYNEQFF. For the CDR3, the DNA is TGTGCCAGTAGTATAAGGGACAGTTCTTACAATGAGCAGTTCTTC.

The chain couples TRBV30 to TRBJ1-1; TRBD1 matches 7 bases. Germline CDR1 reads GTSNPN; CDR2 reads SVGIG (reference sequence). Trimming took 5 bases from V and 7 from J; bases not matched to a gene: 7. This CDR3 has 12 amino acids. CDR3 nucleotides: TGTGCCTGGTCAGACAGGGTTGGTGAAGCTTTCTTT. Translated, it gives CAWSDRVGEAFF.

The J gene is TRBJ2-7, the V gene TRBV10-2; TRBD1 agrees at 9 bases. Germline-derived CDR1 and CDR2 are WSHSY and SAAADI. The CDR3 is made up of 14 amino acids. The trim removed 8 bases at V and 1 base at J, leaving 6 bases unmatched. The CDR3, as DNA: TGCGCCAGCGAGGGACAGGGCGGGTCCTACGAGCAGTACTTC. This sequence encodes CASEGQGGSYEQYF.

This clone was detected only a few times. The gene calls are TRBV5-6 and TRBJ1-2; 7 positions match TRBD1. Germline trimming cut 4 bases from V and 8 bases from J; bases unmatched to any gene: 8. Germline V gives CDR1 SGHDT, CDR2 YYEEEE. CDR3 length: 13 residues. CDR3 residues: CASSRATGRGYTF. DNA for the CDR3: TGTGCCAGCAGCCGGGCGACAGGGAGAGGCTACACCTTC. The complete variable domain, with remaining parts taken from reference TRBV5-6 and TRBJ1-2, reads DAGVTQSPTHLIKTRGQQVTLRCSPKSGHDTVSWYQQALGQGPQFIFQYYEEEERQRGNFPDRFSGHQFPNYSSELNVNALLLGDSALYLCASSRATGRGYTFGSGTRLTVV.

The J gene is TRBJ1-2, the V gene TRBV6-5; 8 bases match TRBD1. J was trimmed by 6 bases and V by 5 bases; bases with no gene match: 5. The CDR3 is 13 amino acids. CDR1 and CDR2 from the germline V gene are MNHEY and SVGAGI. The CDR3 DNA is TGTGCCAGCAGTAACAGGGGGGAAAATGGCTACACCTTC. This codes for CASSNRGENGYTF.

This clone was counted a single time. The V and J genes are TRBV20-1 and TRBJ2-5, with 7 bases matching TRBD1. V lost 6 bases to trimming and J lost 4 bases; unmatched junction nucleotides: 2. The germline V gene encodes CDR1 DFQATT and CDR2 SNEGSKA (reference sequence). The CDR3 covers 11 residues. The CDR3 loop is CSATGVETQYF. CDR3 DNA: TGCAGTGCAACAGGGGTAGAGACCCAGTACTTC.

This rearrangement joins TRBV28 to TRBJ1-5; 7 bases line up with TRBD1. The CDR3 is made up of 16 amino acids. The trim removed 3 bases at V and 1 base at J, leaving 6 bases unmatched. Germline V gives CDR1 MDHEN, CDR2 SYDVKM. CDR3 sequence: CASSLGGRGSNQPQHF. CDR3 sequence (DNA): TGTGCCAGCAGTTTGGGTGGCAGGGGGAGCAATCAGCCCCAGCATTTT. The full variable domain, in which reference TRBV28 and TRBJ1-5 provide the parts outside the CDR3, is DVKVTQSSRYLVKRTGEKVFLECVQDMDHENMFWYRQDPGLGLRLIYFSYDVKMKEKGDIPEGYSVSREKKERFSLILESASTNQTSMYLCASSLGGRGSNQPQHFGDGTRLSIL.

The chain has TRBV6-2 or TRBV6-3 and TRBJ2-5; D uncertain. This CDR3 is built from 11 residues. Germline-derived CDR1 and CDR2 are MNHEY and SVGEGT. Trimming stripped 2 bases from V and 5 bases from J, with 3 bases between. The CDR3 loop is CASSYAETQYF. The CDR3 coding sequence is TGTGCCAGCAGTTACGCGGAGACCCAGTACTTC.